Given below is one T cell receptor beta chain in context. No antigen is known for it. Base qualities are not at hand, and no much larger clone is one base apart. V is reduced by 5 bases and J by 4 bases, leaving a spacing of 17 bases between them. From cysteine to phenylalanine, the CDR3 is 15 amino acids long. The only DNA kept is the CDR3, 45 bases in frame from the first base. The germline V gene (reference sequence) specifies LNHDA as CDR1 and SQIVND as CDR2. This sample stems from a study of OX40 agonist ivuxolimab in advanced cancers. For context, the study as a whole: Ivuxolimab was an agonistic, fully human IgG2 monoclonal antibody directed against OX40 (CD134), a costimulatory receptor. The paper reports the monotherapy dose-escalation portion (N = 52 patients) of the phase I ivuxolimab trial. Partial responses were achieved by three dose-escalation patients, of whom one had hepatocellular carcinoma and two had cutaneous melanoma. Of the approximately 54 patients in dose escalation, around 19 had hepatocellular carcinoma, approximately 15 had melanoma, 9 had renal cell carcinoma and 9 had head and neck cancer. Intravenous ivuxolimab was administered to patients every 2 weeks at six dose levels: 0.01, 0.1, 0.3, 1.5, 3 and 10 mg/kg. The purpose of peripheral TCRbeta sequencing was to test whether ivuxolimab changed TCR sequence diversity and led to clonal T-cell expansion. Prior anti-PD-1, anti-PD-L1 or anti-CTLA-4 therapy was permitted, and 40% to 50% of dose-escalation patients had received checkpoint inhibitors. In the dose-escalation cohort, 75% to 90% of patients were male, and the mean age was 60 years with a range of 23 to 79.

The trial excluded patients who had a history of autoimmune disease or were on systemic immunosuppression. Peripheral blood for TCR sequencing was collected from all dose cohorts at baseline, on cycle 4 day 1, and on cycle 7 day 1. The samples were taken from a phase I, first-in-human, multicenter, open-label dose-escalation trial of ivuxolimab. Adults with locally advanced or metastatic melanoma, renal cell, hepatocellular, or head and neck squamous cell carcinoma were enrolled in the trial. Before TCR sequencing, CD4+ T cells and CD8+ T cells were sorted from peripheral blood as separate populations. Genomic DNA was isolated from the sorted cells so that the TCRbeta CDR3 region could be sequenced. TCRbeta CDR3 regions were sequenced using the immunoSEQ Assay. TCRdb's version of the immuneACCESS table is confined to in-frame rearrangements and falls short of the full clone set. An unresolved V gene accounts for under half of the shortfall where checked; the remainder is of unknown origin. Across this sample there are around 29,000 clones, with 90% to 95% seen only once. Less than 9.5% of the sample is held by the ten biggest clonotypes.

On the study overall, not on this receptor specifically: After ivuxolimab, CD8+ T cells had more expanded clones than CD4+ T cells on average. Partial responders in the 0.1-3.0 mg/kg groups had among the lowest normalized peripheral clonal expansion, especially among CD8+ T cells. The antigen specificity of the peripheral T cells that underwent clonal expansion was not determined. Low levels of normalized T-cell clonal expansion were also shown by some nonresponding patients. At doses of 0.1 to 3.0 mg/kg, clonal expansion of both CD4+ and CD8+ blood T cells was observed from baseline to week 6.

The clonotype was recovered from an adult with an advanced solid tumor such as melanoma, head and neck, liver or kidney cancer. The specimen comprised CD4+ or CD8+ T cells sorted from blood, sampled in a trial of the OX40 agonist ivuxolimab. In this chain, TRBV19 is recombined with TRBJ1-1; TRBD1 could be the D gene, as 5 bases match. The CDR3 protein is CASSRDSGGFTEAFF. The DNA sequence reads TGTGCCAGTAGTCGGGACTCCGGAGGGTTCACTGAAGCTTTCTTT.